This T cell receptor (beta chain) is from a study of STAT5B mutations in CD4+ large granular lymphocyte leukemia. General study findings and limits: The CD4+ versus CD8+ T-LGLL clonality difference may reflect limited sample size. 8/27 top patient clones versus 2/35 control clones were TRBV06-family.

The assay was run at survey level. Per the original data handling: Productive clonotypes were detectable down to 2.59 x 10-5 frequency. Measured with immunoSEQ multiplex PCR; TCRdb has only the in-frame clones, and not every one. V and J calls and clone size are as listed in that table; D and trimming were resolved from the DNA. The sample holds tens of thousands of clones, 81% seen once. CDR1 is SNHLY, CDR2 FYNNEI, per germline. Trimming cost V 3 bases and J 7 bases; bases outside gene matches: 1. CDR3 length: 12 amino acids. This clone was detected only once. Its specificity is unknown. The sequencing input was CD4+ T cells from blood buffy coats. The rearrangement uses TRBV2 and TRBJ2-3, with TRBD2 matching 7 bases. The receptor was isolated from a human donor in good health. The CDR3 DNA reads as TGTGCCAGCAGTGAGGGAGGGCATACGCAGTATTTT. Its translation: CASSEGGHTQYF.